This entry lists 13 T cell receptor beta chains sequenced from one sample in a study of T-cell reconstitution after alpha-beta-depleted transplantation in children. Molecular barcoding with unique molecular identifiers was used for the TCRbeta library. In TCRdb, the PCR reads were re-called with MiXCR into one record per CDR3 protein. The table records about a million distinct CDR3 sequences, roughly 29% of them present only once. The sample here was PBMCs, mostly from graft donor cells, taken 360 days after TCRalphabeta/CD19-depleted stem cell transplant. The receptors come from a boy under two years old who had a stem cell transplant for SCID, so the T cells may come from the graft donor.

This clonotype was detected a few times. The chain is built from TRBV18 and TRBJ2-3, with D perhaps TRBD2 (6 bases). The germline V and J ends were trimmed by 3 bases and 6 bases, with 16 bases remaining between them. CDR1 and CDR2 (germline): KGHSH, LQKENI. This CDR3 has 15 amino acids. In DNA form, the CDR3 reads TGTGCCAGCTCACCTGCGGGACCAAGCGTCGATACGCAGTATTTT. Residues: CASSPAGPSVDTQYF.

There are a few counts of this clonotype. The rearrangement joins TRBV6-5 to TRBJ1-3; TRBD1 might be the D (6 bases). The length of the CDR3 is 15 residues. CDR1 and CDR2 (germline): MNHEY, SVGAGI. Trimming took off 2 bases at V and 5 bases at J, with 13 bases between the two ends. The CDR3 nucleotides read TGTGCCAGCAGTTACAGGCGCCAGGGGAGAAACACCATATATTTT. Translation: CASSYRRQGRNTIYF.

The chain recombines TRBV10-1 with TRBJ2-1; possibly TRBD2 for D (5 bases). Per the germline V gene, CDR1 is WNHNN and CDR2 is SYGVQD (reference sequence). Trimming stripped 8 bases from V and 0 bases from J, with 11 bases between. The CDR3 spans 14 residues. The CDR3 DNA reads TGCGCCAGCGGAGGTAGTGCCTCCTACAATGAGCAGTTCTTC. As protein: CASGGSASYNEQFF.

This clonotype was counted only a few times. V is TRBV9 and J is TRBJ2-1; 8 bases are shared with TRBD2. The CDR3 has 15 residues. Germline values: CDR1 SGDLS, CDR2 YYNGEE. V dropped 4 bases and J dropped 4; count of bases not matched to a gene: 7. The CDR3 loop reads CASSRSGESYNEQFF. In nucleotides, the CDR3 is TGTGCCAGCAGCCGTAGCGGGGAATCTTACAATGAGCAGTTCTTC. Complete variable domain (other parts from reference TRBV9 and TRBJ2-1): DSGVTQTPKHLITATGQRVTLRCSPRSGDLSVYWYQQSLDQGLQFLIQYYNGEERAKGNILERFSAQQFPDLHSELNLSSLELGDSALYFCASSRSGESYNEQFFGPGTRLTVL.

This clonotype was detected a few times. This sequence joins TRBV20-1 and TRBJ1-4; D may be TRBD1 (5 bases). With 5 bases removed from V and 10 bases from J, the gap between germline ends came to 23 bases. CDR3 size: 15 residues. Germline V gene data show CDR1 as DFQATT and CDR2 as SNEGSKA (reference sequence). The CDR3 DNA follows: TGCAGTGCTCAGGATCCCCATCGGGGGAGGGGAAAACTGTTTTTT. It encodes CSAQDPHRGRGKLFF.

The chain recombines TRBV27 with TRBJ2-2, with TRBD1 matching over 7 bases. Germline CDR1 and CDR2: MNHEY and SMNVEV (reference sequence). The CDR3 is 14 amino acids. The V segment lost 3 bases and the J segment 8 bases; nucleotides outside the gene matches: 6. The CDR3 is CASSFNRGRGELFF. As DNA, the CDR3 is TGTGCCAGCAGTTTTAACAGGGGAAGAGGGGAGCTGTTTTTT.

The chain couples TRBV7-7 to TRBJ1-4; D unresolved. Germline V gene data show CDR1 as SSHAT and CDR2 as FNYEAQ (reference sequence). V gave up 11 bases and J gave up 7 bases, with 14 bases separating them. CDR3 length equals 12 residues. The CDR3 bases are TGTGCCGTGGGCGTGGGAGGTGAAAAACTGTTTTTT. This codes for CAVGVGGEKLFF. The full variable domain, completed using reference TRBV7-7 and TRBJ1-4, is GAGVSQSPRYKVTKRGQDVTLRCDPISSHATLYWYQQALGQGPEFLTYFNYEAQPDKSGLPSDRFSAERPEGSISTLTIQRTEQRDSAMYRCAVGVGGEKLFFGSGTQLSVL.

A few counts support this clonotype. The chain joins TRBV5-1 to TRBJ2-2; TRBD1 is a possible D gene (5 bases). The V and J ends lost 7 bases and 4 bases respectively, with 14 bases between them. This CDR3 has 14 amino acids. In germline, CDR1 is SGHRS, CDR2 YFSETQ. CDR3 residues: CASRGARATGELFF. CDR3 in DNA: TGCGCCAGCCGCGGCGCCAGGGCCACCGGGGAGCTGTTTTTT. Based on the CDR3 plus reference TRBV5-1 and TRBJ2-2, the full variable domain is KAGVTQTPRYLIKTRGQQVTLSCSPISGHRSVSWYQQTPGQGLQFLFEYFSETQRNKGNFPGRFSGRQFSNSRSEMNVSTLELGDSALYLCASRGARATGELFFGEGSRLTVL.

This chain joins TRBV10-3 and TRBJ1-3; D remains ambiguous. The germline V gene encodes CDR1 ENHRY and CDR2 SYGVKD. Trimming pared 3 bases from V and 0 bases from J, leaving 6 bases between. The CDR3 sequence is 14 residues long. CDR3 residues: CAISEGTSGNTIYF. As DNA, the CDR3 is TGTGCCATCAGTGAAGGTACCTCTGGAAACACCATATATTTT.

The chain combines TRBV20-1 with TRBJ2-7, with no clear D. Per germline, CDR1 DFQATT and CDR2 SNEGSKA (reference sequence). V dropped 3 bases and J dropped 2 bases, with 11 bases sitting between them. CDR3 length equals 13 residues. CDR3 amino acids: CSASVPGAYEQYF. The CDR3 DNA sequence: TGCAGTGCTAGTGTACCCGGCGCCTACGAGCAGTACTTC.

In its sample, this clonotype was seen a few times. The V gene is TRBV4-1, the J gene TRBJ2-5; 9 nucleotides match TRBD2. CDR1 and CDR2 from the germline V gene are MGHRA and YSYEKL. There are 17 residues in the CDR3. Trimming cost V 1 base and J 4 bases; bases outside gene matches: 10. The CDR3 reads CASSQGGLAGKAETQYF. The DNA for the CDR3 is TGCGCCAGCAGCCAAGGGGGGCTAGCGGGGAAGGCAGAGACCCAGTACTTC.

CDR3: CASSQVGGGAAISADTQYF. The CDR3 DNA is TGCGCCAGCAGCCAAGTCGGCGGGGGGGCTGCGATAAGCGCAGATACGCAGTATTTT. This chain connects TRBV4-1 to TRBJ2-3, with 9 bases that match TRBD2. There are 19 residues in the CDR3. The V and J ends lost 1 base and 4 bases, in that order; junction bases with no gene match: 15. Per the germline V gene, CDR1 is MGHRA and CDR2 is YSYEKL.

The chain links TRBV25-1 to TRBJ2-1, with D tentatively TRBD1 or TRBD2 (5 bases each). The V gene lost 10 bases and the J gene lost 4 bases, with 14 bases spanning the gap. The CDR3 is made up of 13 amino acids. CDR1 MGHDK and CDR2 SYGVNS come from the germline V gene. Here the CDR3 reads CATQNEGYNEQFF. DNA for the CDR3: TGTGCCACCCAGAACGAGGGGTACAATGAGCAGTTCTTC.